This T cell receptor (beta chain) is from a study of technical replicates of blood from several donors. The germline V gene has CDR1 LGHNA and CDR2 YSLEER. V lost 0 bases and J lost 4; bases outside the gene matches: 3. CDR3 length: 15 residues. Profiled with immunoSEQ multiplex PCR; TCRdb holds only in-frame clones, not every one. The data show about 49,000 clones, with around 90% seen just once and about 3.8% held by the top ten. The clonotype comes from a human donor in good health. Some clones in this sample may be carry-over from other donors' samples. The chain combines TRBV4-3 with TRBJ2-1; 7 nucleotides line up with TRBD2. What was sequenced was PBMCs. The CDR3 loop is CASSQEPAGYNEQFF. CDR3 sequence (DNA): TGCGCCAGCAGCCAAGAGCCAGCGGGGTACAATGAGCAGTTCTTC.